This entry describes one T cell receptor (beta chain). As yet, its antigen is unknown. The entry originates in a study of blood T cells in healthy people across ages. Study background: There was about one barcoded beta molecule captured by template switching per two T cells.

General study findings and limits: Roughly linear declines in TCR beta diversity per million T cells occurred with age.

Through a sample-barcoded 5' primer and a J-beta primer mix, a second PCR was run for about 6 to 12 cycles. The study obtained at least 3 million CDR3-containing paired-end reads from every sample. TCRdb fed the 5' RACE reads into MiXCR, producing one record per CDR3 protein. The sample contains around 1,700,000 distinct CDR3 sequences, about 30% of which appear only once. Per germline, CDR1 SGDLS and CDR2 YYNGEE. This CDR3 contains 15 residues. V dropped 0 bases and J dropped 3; count of bases not matched to a gene: 5. The donors, aged about 6 to 90, were healthy Caucasians from Russia. V and J are TRBV9 and TRBJ2-7, with TRBD2 matching 8 bases. This receptor was obtained from a woman in her 30s in good health. Sequenced material: blood. CDR3 nucleotides: TGTGCCAGCAGCGTAGAAAGCGGGAGAAACTACGAGCAGTACTTC. This gives the protein CASSVESGRNYEQYF.